The 26 T cell receptor beta chains below were found in one sample sequenced in a study of T-cell memory formation after mild COVID-19. In TCRdb, the 5' RACE reads were re-called with MiXCR into one record per CDR3 protein. The data contain 400,000 or so distinct CDR3 sequences, around 18% of them seen just once; the ten biggest clones take up 8.4%. Sequencing was done on a sample of PBMCs or a T cell subset sorted from them (not recorded which). Receptors originate from an adult woman who had mild COVID-19 (a few samples of this study predate the infection). Cell type and time point are not known.

The chain has TRBV9 and TRBJ2-7; D unresolved. The CDR3 loop spans 13 amino acids. CDR1 is SGDLS and CDR2 is YYNGEE in the germline V gene. V was cut by 0 bases and J by 6 bases, with 10 bases left in between. CDR3 sequence: CASSVDWLGEQYF. The CDR3 bases are TGTGCCAGCAGCGTAGACTGGTTGGGCGAGCAGTACTTC.

The chain uses TRBV12-3 or TRBV12-4 and TRBJ2-2, with D perhaps matching TRBD2 (6 bases). There are 12 residues in the CDR3. V was shortened by 6 bases and J by 7 bases, with 9 bases between the two germline ends. The CDR3 spells CASSPGVGELFF. The CDR3 DNA is TGTGCCAGCAGCCCGGGAGTCGGGGAGCTGTTTTTT.

The sample holds a few counts of this clonotype. The rearrangement uses TRBV20-1 and TRBJ2-3, with 7 bases identical to TRBD2. This CDR3 contains 14 residues. V lost 3 bases and J lost 6; bases outside the gene matches: 9. Germline values: CDR1 DFQATT, CDR2 SNEGSKA (reference sequence). CDR3 in amino acids: CSASWDYSGDTQYF. CDR3 in DNA: TGCAGTGCTAGTTGGGACTACTCAGGGGATACGCAGTATTTT.

This clonotype was observed once. The chain couples TRBV9 to TRBJ2-3, with TRBD2 identical over 8 bases. The germline V gene encodes CDR1 SGDLS and CDR2 YYNGEE. V gave up 2 bases and J gave up 3 bases; unmatched junction bases: 11. The CDR3 has 17 amino acids. The CDR3: CASSVRAGVLGTDTQYF. For the CDR3, the DNA is TGTGCCAGCAGCGTTAGAGCGGGAGTCCTTGGAACAGATACGCAGTATTTT.

This clonotype was seen a handful of times. The genes are TRBV19 and TRBJ2-7, with D tentatively TRBD1 (6 bases). The CDR3 length is 15 residues. Trimming stripped 1 base from V and 2 bases from J, with 12 bases between. Per the germline V gene, CDR1 is LNHDA and CDR2 is SQIVND (reference sequence). The CDR3 coding sequence is TGTGCCAGTAGTATAGGACAGGAGCCTCCCTACGAGCAGTACTTC. Translating it yields CASSIGQEPPYEQYF.

This clonotype has just a few counts. The chain recombines TRBV5-1 with TRBJ2-1; D may be TRBD1 (6 bases). CDR1 and CDR2 (germline): SGHRS, YFSETQ. This CDR3 contains 12 residues. V was cut by 3 bases and J by 7 bases, with 8 bases left in between. CDR3 DNA sequence: TGCGCCAGCAGCTCAGGGGAGAATGAGCAGTTCTTC. Its translation: CASSSGENEQFF.

This clonotype was seen more than once but under ten times. The gene calls are TRBV5-1 and TRBJ2-4, with TRBD1 matching 9 bases. Germline V gene data show CDR1 as SGHRS and CDR2 as YFSETQ. V trimming: 4 bases; J trimming: 8 bases; junction bases outside the gene matches: 7. The CDR3 totals 14 residues. CDR3 amino acids: CASSPGQGSDIQYF. CDR3 coding DNA: TGCGCCAGCAGCCCGGGACAGGGATCGGACATTCAGTACTTC.

V usage is TRBV6-5 and J usage is TRBJ2-3, with D possibly TRBD1 on 6 matching bases. Germline lookup yields CDR1 MNHEY and CDR2 SVGAGI. The V end was cut by 1 base, the J end by 2 bases, with 13 bases between. This CDR3 region has 16 residues. The CDR3 loop is CASSYYPGHLTDTQYF. The CDR3 DNA is TGTGCCAGCAGTTACTATCCGGGACACCTCACAGATACGCAGTATTTT.

The chain couples TRBV2 to TRBJ1-2, with D unclear. This CDR3 is 13 amino acids long. The germline V gene has CDR1 SNHLY and CDR2 FYNNEI. Trimming took off 6 bases at V and 1 base at J, with 9 bases between the two ends. Here the CDR3 DNA reads TGTGCCAGCAGGACAAGAAGTAACTATGGCTACACCTTC. As protein: CASRTRSNYGYTF.

This chain uses TRBV12-3 or TRBV12-4 with TRBJ2-7; 7 bases fit TRBD2. The CDR3 length is 16 residues. The ends lost 6 bases at V and 2 bases at J; junction bases unmatched: 13. The CDR3: CASRPGIGRAAYEQYF. The CDR3 nucleotides read TGTGCCAGCAGGCCAGGTATAGGGAGGGCCGCCTACGAGCAGTACTTC.

This clonotype was observed a handful of times. The rearrangement joins TRBV6-2 or TRBV6-3 to TRBJ2-3; 9 positions agree with TRBD2. The CDR3 has 17 amino acids. Trimming took 2 bases from V and 2 from J; bases not matched to a gene: 8. Germline V gene lookup returns CDR1 MNHEY and CDR2 SVGEGT. The CDR3 loop is CASSYPTSGLFTDTQYF. For the CDR3, the DNA is TGTGCCAGCAGTTACCCAACTAGCGGGCTTTTCACAGATACGCAGTATTTT.

V and J are TRBV14 and TRBJ2-7; D gene ambiguous. With 2 bases removed from V and 6 bases from J, the gap between germline ends came to 11 bases. CDR1 SGHDN and CDR2 FVKESK come from the germline V gene. CDR3 length equals 13 residues. This CDR3 reads CASSQSHSIEQYF. The CDR3 DNA is TGTGCCAGCAGCCAATCCCATTCGATCGAGCAGTACTTC.

This clonotype has just a few counts. The genes are TRBV5-1 and TRBJ2-7; 9 positions match TRBD2. After removal of 0 bases from V and 9 bases from J, the junction contained 10 bases not matched to a gene. This CDR3 has 15 amino acids. Germline V CDR1 and CDR2: SGHRS, YFSETQ. Written as DNA, the CDR3 is TGCGCCAGCAGCTTGGTTGCGGGGGGGCCGGTTGTGCAGTACTTC. Translated: CASSLVAGGPVVQYF.

The table lists this clonotype with many counts. This chain joins TRBV5-1 and TRBJ2-5, with D perhaps TRBD2 (6 bases). This CDR3 is 14 amino acids long. The germline CDR1 and CDR2 sequences are SGHRS and YFSETQ. Trimming pared 0 bases from V and 0 bases from J, leaving 6 bases between. CDR3 protein: CASSLGGDQETQYF. The CDR3 coding sequence is TGCGCCAGCAGCTTGGGCGGGGACCAAGAGACCCAGTACTTC.

This rearrangement joins TRBV18 to TRBJ2-5; the D gene could be TRBD1 or TRBD2 (5 bases each). The CDR3 spans 13 residues. Trimming removed 6 bases at V and 2 bases at J, with 10 bases between. Germline CDR1 KGHSH, CDR2 LQKENI. CDR3 DNA sequence: TGTGCCAGCTCTCGGGACGTACAAGAGACCCAGTACTTC. The encoded protein is CASSRDVQETQYF.

This clonotype was found a few times. The chain joins TRBV27 to TRBJ2-7; weak D call: TRBD2 (5 bases). V lost 3 bases to trimming and J lost 7 bases, with 16 bases between them. The CDR3 has 14 amino acids. Germline V gives CDR1 MNHEY, CDR2 SMNVEV (reference sequence). This CDR3 reads CASSLEDRRGEQYF. The CDR3 DNA reads TGTGCCAGCAGTTTGGAAGACCGCCGCGGGGAGCAGTACTTC.

This sequence joins TRBV29-1 and TRBJ2-7; TRBD1 matches 9 bases. Germline loops: CDR1 SQVTM, CDR2 ANQGSEA. This CDR3 has 16 residues. J lost 3 bases, V lost 6 bases, and 15 bases had no gene match. The CDR3 loop reads CSVTRTGTGSFYEQYF. The DNA for the CDR3 is TGCAGCGTCACTCGGACCGGGACAGGGAGTTTCTACGAGCAGTACTTC.

The CDR3 DNA reads TGCGCCAGCAGCCAAGGCACTAGCGGGAGGTTCTACGAGCAGTACTTC. Its translation: CASSQGTSGRFYEQYF. This chain connects TRBV4-1 to TRBJ2-7; TRBD2 aligns across 12 bases. CDR3 length: 16 amino acids. V dropped 1 base and J dropped 3; count of bases not matched to a gene: 4. Germline V lookup: CDR1 MGHRA, CDR2 YSYEKL.

This chain joins TRBV6-1 and TRBJ1-2; D gene ambiguous. Trimming took off 0 bases at V and 9 bases at J, with 8 bases between the two ends. The CDR3 sequence is 12 residues long. Germline CDR1 is MNHNS and CDR2 is SASEGT. Here the CDR3 reads CASSEAGVSYTF. The CDR3 bases are TGTGCCAGCAGTGAAGCTGGGGTTAGCTACACCTTC.

This chain joins TRBV5-1 and TRBJ2-2, with 9 bases matching TRBD1. Germline V gives CDR1 SGHRS, CDR2 YFSETQ. The V and J ends lost 0 bases and 1 base, in that order; junction bases with no gene match: 1. This CDR3 comprises 16 residues. DNA for the CDR3: TGCGCCAGCAGCTTGGGGGACAGGGAGAACACCGGGGAGCTGTTTTTT. This sequence encodes CASSLGDRENTGELFF.

This clonotype was detected only a few times. V and J are TRBV9 and TRBJ2-1, with 11 positions matching TRBD2. Germline V CDR1 and CDR2: SGDLS, YYNGEE. Losses at the gene ends were 2 bases for V and 4 bases for J; bases not matched to a gene: 2. The CDR3 totals 15 residues. The CDR3 DNA is TGTGCCAGCAGCGTGACTAGCGGGGTATACAATGAGCAGTTCTTC. Protein sequence: CASSVTSGVYNEQFF.

The chain combines TRBV7-9 with TRBJ1-6; TRBD1 matches 8 bases. V was pared by 5 bases and J by 1 base, with 1 base of the junction left unmatched. The germline V gene has CDR1 SEHNR and CDR2 FQNEAQ (reference sequence). The CDR3 is 15 amino acids. CDR3 sequence: CASSGQGSYNSPLHF. The CDR3 DNA is TGTGCCAGCAGCGGACAGGGTTCCTATAATTCACCCCTCCACTTT.

The chain joins TRBV5-6 to TRBJ2-5; TRBD2 matches 11 bases. The junction had 9 bases not matched to a gene; V was cut back by 3 bases and J by 5 bases. The CDR3 consists of 16 residues. Germline CDR1 SGHDT, CDR2 YYEEEE. CDR3 in amino acids: CASSSYSGRAGETQYF. CDR3 bases: TGTGCCAGCAGCTCGTATAGCGGGAGGGCCGGGGAGACCCAGTACTTC.

This chain links TRBV5-6 with TRBJ1-6; D not resolved. The CDR3 runs to 14 residues. V was trimmed by 1 base and J by 10 bases, leaving 12 bases between them. Germline CDR1 SGHDT, CDR2 YYEEEE. The CDR3 is CASSLPDKLSPLHF. The CDR3 DNA sequence: TGTGCCAGCAGCTTGCCGGATAAGCTCTCACCCCTCCACTTT.

This clonotype was picked up a small number of times. J is TRBJ1-1 and V is TRBV29-1, with D unresolved. In germline, CDR1 is SQVTM, CDR2 ANQGSEA. The CDR3 contains 15 residues. V shed 3 bases and J shed 1 base, with 15 bases lying between them. The CDR3 DNA reads TGCAGCGTTGATTCTTCTGGTGGCGGGAACACTGAAGCTTTCTTT. It encodes CSVDSSGGGNTEAFF.

This sequence joins TRBV7-9 and TRBJ2-3; maybe TRBD2 (5 bases). This CDR3 contains 16 residues. CDR1 and CDR2 (germline): SEHNR, FQNEAQ (reference sequence). Deletions cut 5 bases from V and 2 bases from J, with 17 bases between. Here the CDR3 DNA reads TGTGCCAGCAGCCGATCCTCCCGGGGAACCACAGATACGCAGTATTTT. Residues: CASSRSSRGTTDTQYF. The complete variable domain, with remaining parts taken from reference TRBV7-9 and TRBJ2-3, reads DTGVSQNPRHKITKRGQNVTFRCDPISEHNRLYWYRQTLGQGPEFLTYFQNEAQLEKSRLLSDRFSAERPKGSFSTLEIQRTEQGDSAMYLCASSRSSRGTTDTQYFGPGTRLTVL.